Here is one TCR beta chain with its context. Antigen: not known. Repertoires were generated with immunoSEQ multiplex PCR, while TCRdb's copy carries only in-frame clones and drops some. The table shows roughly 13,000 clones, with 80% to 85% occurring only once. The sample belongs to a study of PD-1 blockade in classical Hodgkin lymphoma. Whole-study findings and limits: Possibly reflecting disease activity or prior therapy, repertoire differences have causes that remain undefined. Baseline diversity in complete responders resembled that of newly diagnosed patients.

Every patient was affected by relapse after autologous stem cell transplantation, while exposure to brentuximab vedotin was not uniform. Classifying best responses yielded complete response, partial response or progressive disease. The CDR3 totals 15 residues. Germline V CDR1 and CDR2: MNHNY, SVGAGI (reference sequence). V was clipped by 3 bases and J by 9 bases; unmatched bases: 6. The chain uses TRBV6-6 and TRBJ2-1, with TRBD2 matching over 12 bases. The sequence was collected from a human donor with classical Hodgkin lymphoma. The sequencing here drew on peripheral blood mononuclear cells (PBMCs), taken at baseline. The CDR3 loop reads CASSYASGRASEQFF. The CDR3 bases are TGTGCCAGCAGTTATGCTAGCGGGAGGGCCAGTGAGCAGTTCTTC.